The entry that follows covers one TCR beta chain sequence. Profiling relied on immunoSEQ multiplex PCR, and the TCRdb table lists in-frame clones only, not all of them. The sample carries 150,000 to 200,000 clones, about 90% recorded once. This specimen belongs to a study of control samples from healthy donors and cancer patients. Germline assignment: CDR1 DFQATT and CDR2 SNEGSKA (reference sequence). V shed 3 bases and J 6 bases; nucleotides not matched to a gene: 7. CDR3 length: 14 amino acids. The chain recombines TRBV20-1 with TRBJ2-1; 8 bases align to TRBD2. The receptor comes from a young man in good health. Sequencing used blood. The CDR3 DNA reads as TGCAGTGCTAGTTTCCCTAGCGGGTCCAATGAGCAGTTCTTC. It is translated as CSASFPSGSNEQFF.